A single sample is the source of the 9 T cell receptor beta chains below, sequenced in a study of T-cell reconstitution after alpha-beta-depleted transplantation in children. Preparation of the TCRbeta library used unique molecular identifiers. MiXCR was run by TCRdb on the PCR reads, yielding one entry per CDR3 protein. The sample carries 300,000 or so distinct CDR3 sequences, around 20% recorded once. The specimen comprised PBMCs, mostly from graft donor cells, sampled 180 days after TCRalphabeta/CD19-depleted stem cell transplant. These receptors originate from a male patient aged 10 to 17 who had a stem cell transplant for acute lymphoblastic leukemia, so the T cells may come from the graft donor.

V and J are TRBV20-1 and TRBJ2-7; 9 bases align to TRBD2. Trimming took 1 base from V and 9 from J; bases not matched to a gene: 13. This CDR3 is 15 amino acids long. In germline, CDR1 is DFQATT, CDR2 SNEGSKA (reference sequence). CDR3 protein: CSARGGPSGILVQYF. CDR3 in DNA: TGCAGTGCTAGAGGTGGGCCTAGCGGGATTCTAGTGCAGTACTTC.

This rearrangement joins TRBV12-3 or TRBV12-4 to TRBJ2-3; 7 nucleotides line up with TRBD2. This CDR3 is built from 15 residues. V shed 3 bases, J shed 2 bases, and the junction held 5 bases outside the gene matches. The CDR3, as DNA: TGTGCCAGCAGTTTTTCGCGGGAGCTCACAGATACGCAGTATTTT. Its protein is CASSFSRELTDTQYF.

This clonotype was picked up a small number of times. The J gene is TRBJ2-7, the V gene TRBV20-1, with unresolved D. V lost 0 bases and J lost 2, with 8 bases in between. Germline CDR1 and CDR2: DFQATT and SNEGSKA (reference sequence). CDR3 length equals 13 residues. The CDR3 sequence: CSARDRTPYEQYF. The CDR3 coding sequence is TGCAGTGCTAGAGATAGGACCCCCTACGAGCAGTACTTC.

V usage is TRBV7-6 and J usage is TRBJ2-2; 11 nucleotides agree with TRBD1. The germline CDR1 and CDR2 sequences are SGHVS and FNYEAQ. V lost 1 base and J lost 4; bases outside the gene matches: 5. This CDR3 is 17 amino acids long. The CDR3 coding sequence is TGTGCCAGCAGCTTAGTAGGACAGGGGGCACTCACCGGGGAGCTGTTTTTT. As protein: CASSLVGQGALTGELFF.

This clonotype was counted only a few times. This sequence joins TRBV7-3 and TRBJ1-6; the D is unclear. Germline CDR1 SGHTA, CDR2 FQGTGA. The V end lost 0 bases, the J end lost 4 bases, and 7 bases lay between the germline ends. The CDR3 extends over 15 amino acids. The CDR3: CASSLTSGYNSPLHF. DNA for the CDR3: TGTGCCAGCAGCTTAACGTCAGGTTATAATTCACCCCTCCACTTT.

In nucleotides, the CDR3 is TGTGCCAGCAGCCAAGATGGGCTAGCAGGCAATGAGCAGTTCTTC. Its translation is CASSQDGLAGNEQFF. This rearrangement joins TRBV4-2 to TRBJ2-1; D is possibly TRBD2 (5 bases). Trimming removed 0 bases at V and 6 bases at J, with 12 bases between. This CDR3 is built from 15 residues. In germline, CDR1 is LGHNA, CDR2 YNFKEQ.

The chain uses TRBV12-3 or TRBV12-4 and TRBJ1-1; D unresolved. Trimming removed 3 bases at V and 0 bases at J, with 8 bases between. The CDR3 loop spans 14 amino acids. In DNA, the CDR3 is TGTGCCAGCAGTTTTGGCAGCATGAACACTGAAGCTTTCTTT. Translated, it gives CASSFGSMNTEAFF.

This clonotype has a handful of counts. V and J are TRBV11-2 and TRBJ2-7; 10 positions match TRBD1. The CDR3 is 15 amino acids. Germline values: CDR1 SGHAT, CDR2 FQNNGV. V lost 4 bases to trimming and J lost 6 bases; unmatched junction nucleotides: 9. In nucleotides, the CDR3 is TGTGCCAGCAGCTCACGGGACAGGGGATCTACCGAGCAGTACTTC. Translating it yields CASSSRDRGSTEQYF.

This chain connects TRBV21-1 to TRBJ2-7; TRBD2, the table's D call, lacks a check against the DNA. TRBV21-1 is a known pseudogene. The CDR3 covers 14 residues. CDR3 nucleotides: TGTGCCAGGTTTAGCGGGAGGGCCCCCTACGAGCAGTACTTC. It encodes CARFSGRAPYEQYF.